The next 28 T cell receptor beta chains were all read from a single sample in a study of CD8 T cells in ankylosing spondylitis. In TCRdb, the 5' RACE reads were re-called with MiXCR into one record per CDR3 protein. This table holds just over 300,000 distinct CDR3 sequences, 20% found once. The sequenced material came from blood, either unsorted or a sorted T cell fraction (not recorded which). These receptor sequences come from a female donor with ankylosing spondylitis or in good health (not recorded which).

This chain joins TRBV12-3 or TRBV12-4 and TRBJ1-2, with 10 bases matching TRBD1. The CDR3 sequence is 13 residues long. Trimming cost V 6 bases and J 7 bases; bases outside gene matches: 5. CDR3 coding DNA: TGTGCCAGCAGGGGACAGGGGTTCGGTGGCTACACCTTC. It encodes CASRGQGFGGYTF.

This clonotype came up many times. The DNA is left out, because the CDR3 cannot be placed on it with certainty; the CDR3 is given as TCRdb lists it. The chain is built from TRBV21-1 and TRBJ1-6. TRBV21-1 is listed as a pseudogene. The CDR3 spans 14 amino acids, including both terminal residues. CDR3 sequence: CASSKFGPGSPLHF.

Only a few counts were recorded for this clonotype. The chain is built from TRBV20-1 and TRBJ2-1; TRBD2 agrees at 12 bases. V gave up 6 bases and J gave up 6 bases; unmatched junction bases: 6. CDR3 size: 14 residues. Germline V gives CDR1 DFQATT, CDR2 SNEGSKA (reference sequence). The CDR3 sequence is CSAAGLAGINEQFF. CDR3 coding DNA: TGCAGTGCCGCTGGACTAGCGGGAATCAATGAGCAGTTCTTC.

The chain couples TRBV6-2 or TRBV6-3 to TRBJ1-2; D unclear. CDR3 length: 14 residues. The V end was cut by 2 bases, the J end by 2 bases, with 9 bases between. Germline V CDR1 and CDR2: MNHEY, SVGEGT. CDR3 coding DNA: TGTGCCAGCAGTTACCAAGCCCGGAACTATGGCTACACCTTC. It is translated as CASSYQARNYGYTF.

In its sample, this clonotype was seen many times. This rearrangement joins TRBV24-1 to TRBJ1-1, with D perhaps TRBD1 (5 bases). V was cut by 3 bases and J by 5 bases, with 9 bases left in between. The CDR3 runs to 13 residues. Germline CDR1 and CDR2: KGHDR and SFDVKD. CDR3 loop: CATSDGGRTEAFF. CDR3 bases: TGTGCCACCAGTGATGGGGGGAGAACTGAAGCTTTCTTT.

The genes are TRBV5-8 and TRBJ2-6; TRBD2 is a possible D gene (5 bases). V lost 5 bases and J lost 4, with 16 bases in between. Germline CDR1 reads SGHTS; CDR2 reads YDEGEE. This CDR3 contains 16 residues. Here the CDR3 DNA reads TGTGCCAGCAGATCCGGGGTAGGCTCCGGGGCCAACGTCCTGACTTTC. This codes for CASRSGVGSGANVLTF.

This chain connects TRBV7-2 to TRBJ1-6, with D possibly matching TRBD1 (5 bases). The CDR3 length is 12 residues. Looked up from germline, CDR1 is SGHTA and CDR2 is FQGNSA. V gave up 3 bases and J gave up 11 bases, with 8 bases separating them. This chain's CDR3 is CASSFDSPPLHF. The CDR3 DNA follows: TGTGCCAGCAGCTTCGACAGCCCACCCCTCCACTTT.

This clonotype has just a few counts. The chain recombines TRBV20-1 with TRBJ1-2; possible D gene TRBD1, 6 bases. V was pared by 6 bases and J by 7 bases, with 15 bases between. The CDR3 consists of 12 residues. Germline assignment: CDR1 DFQATT and CDR2 SNEGSKA (reference sequence). The CDR3 coding sequence is TGCAGTGCCACCGGGACACAAAGTGGCTACACCTTC. Amino acid sequence: CSATGTQSGYTF.

This clonotype has more than one count but fewer than ten. The chain employs TRBV6-2 or TRBV6-3 and TRBJ1-2, with D tentatively TRBD1 (5 bases). V was trimmed by 6 bases and J by 4 bases, leaving 12 bases between them. Germline CDR1 and CDR2: MNHEY and SVGEGT. This CDR3 has 13 amino acids. The CDR3 region has the DNA TGTGCCAGCAGCCGACGGGACGGCTATGGCTACACCTTC. Translated, it gives CASSRRDGYGYTF.

In its sample, this clonotype was seen a few times. The V and J genes are TRBV12-3 or TRBV12-4 and TRBJ1-2; D might be TRBD1 (6 bases). Trimming took 2 bases from V and 1 from J, leaving 11 bases between them. The CDR3 spans 15 residues. CDR3 sequence (DNA): TGTGCCAGCAGTTTATCCCAGGGGAATAACTATGGCTACACCTTC. Amino acids: CASSLSQGNNYGYTF.

The table lists this clonotype with a few counts. The chain recombines TRBV10-3 with TRBJ2-1; the D call may be TRBD1 or TRBD2 (6 bases each). Germline V gene data show CDR1 as ENHRY and CDR2 as SYGVKD. The CDR3 runs to 14 residues. The ends were cut back, 7 bases at V and 9 bases at J, with 19 bases in the middle. The CDR3, as DNA: TGTGCCATCACCCCAGCAGGAGGGGGGACTGAGCAGTTCTTC. This encodes CAITPAGGGTEQFF.

This rearrangement joins TRBV7-2 to TRBJ1-1, with 7 bases fitting TRBD1. Per germline, CDR1 SGHTA and CDR2 FQGNSA. The CDR3 sequence is 13 residues long. Trimming at V came to 1 base and at J to 8 bases, leaving 4 bases not matched to a gene. The CDR3 sequence is CASSLGGGREAFF. The CDR3 DNA reads as TGTGCCAGCAGCTTAGGAGGGGGCAGGGAAGCTTTCTTT.

The chain employs TRBV6-1 and TRBJ1-1; D uncertain. The germline V and J ends were trimmed by 6 bases and 4 bases, with 9 bases remaining between them. This CDR3 has 12 residues. Germline-derived CDR1 and CDR2 are MNHNS and SASEGT. CDR3 region: CASRSGLTEAFF. The CDR3 DNA is TGTGCCAGCAGGAGCGGCCTCACTGAAGCTTTCTTT.

J is TRBJ2-1 and V is TRBV27; 14 bases line up with TRBD2. The V and J ends lost 7 bases and 0 bases, in that order; junction bases with no gene match: 8. Germline CDR1 is MNHEY and CDR2 is SMNVEV (reference sequence). The CDR3 length is 18 residues. CDR3 protein: CASTGLAGGLSSYNEQFF. DNA of the CDR3: TGTGCCAGCACCGGACTAGCGGGAGGTCTCAGCTCCTACAATGAGCAGTTCTTC.

The chain joins TRBV11-3 to TRBJ2-1, with 11 positions matching TRBD2. V shed 1 base and J 1 base; nucleotides not matched to a gene: 18. There are 22 residues in the CDR3. Germline values: CDR1 SGHNT, CDR2 YENEEA. CDR3 amino acids: CASSLGHLGLAGGGRSYNEQFF. As DNA, the CDR3 is TGTGCCAGCAGCTTAGGCCATTTAGGGCTAGCGGGAGGTGGTCGGTCCTACAATGAGCAGTTCTTC.

This clonotype occurred a few times. V gene TRBV5-1 combines with J gene TRBJ2-1, with 10 bases fitting TRBD2. The trim removed 4 bases at V and 1 base at J, leaving 14 bases unmatched. Germline V lookup: CDR1 SGHRS, CDR2 YFSETQ. The CDR3 is 19 residues long. CDR3 loop: CASSPILASGRSSYNEQFF. For the CDR3, the DNA is TGCGCCAGCAGCCCGATCCTGGCTAGCGGGAGATCGTCCTACAATGAGCAGTTCTTC.

The rearrangement uses TRBV30 and TRBJ2-7; 10 bases match TRBD1. Germline lookup yields CDR1 GTSNPN and CDR2 SVGIG (reference sequence). V shed 2 bases and J 3 bases; nucleotides not matched to a gene: 4. There are 14 residues in the CDR3. CDR3 DNA sequence: TGTGCCTGGAGTCGGGACAGGGGAGGCTACGAGCAGTACTTC. It translates to CAWSRDRGGYEQYF.

This clonotype appeared a few times. The chain employs TRBV6-2 or TRBV6-3 and TRBJ1-5, with D maybe TRBD1 (5 bases). The V end was cut by 6 bases, the J end by 9 bases, with 21 bases between. The CDR3 totals 15 residues. Germline V gene sequence: CDR1 MNHEY, CDR2 SVGEGT. In DNA, the CDR3 is TGTGCCAGCAGCCACCGGGGCAGGCCAGATTTGCCCCAGCATTTT. It codes for CASSHRGRPDLPQHF.

The chain has TRBV4-2 and TRBJ2-7; tentative D call: TRBD2 (6 bases). The ends were cut back, 0 bases at V and 2 bases at J, with 14 bases in the middle. The germline V gene encodes CDR1 LGHNA and CDR2 YNFKEQ. The CDR3 totals 16 residues. CDR3 sequence: CASSQDFGDSTYEQYF. Written as DNA, the CDR3 is TGTGCCAGCAGCCAAGATTTCGGGGACTCGACCTACGAGCAGTACTTC.

The CDR3 DNA reads as TGCAGTGCTAGAGCAGTGGCCTACGAGCAGTACTTC. It is translated as CSARAVAYEQYF. The rearrangement links TRBV20-1 to TRBJ2-7; D gene ambiguous. V lost 1 base and J 2 bases, leaving 6 bases between the germline ends. There are 12 residues in the CDR3. Germline V gene data show CDR1 as DFQATT and CDR2 as SNEGSKA (reference sequence).

This clonotype was seen repeatedly, ten times or more. The chain links TRBV12-3 or TRBV12-4 to TRBJ1-2; D call uncertain. The CDR3 has 11 amino acids. The ends were cut back, 3 bases at V and 6 bases at J, with 5 bases in the middle. CDR3 amino acids: CASSLKNGYTF. The CDR3 nucleotides read TGTGCCAGCAGTTTGAAGAATGGCTACACCTTC.

V usage is TRBV6-4 and J usage is TRBJ2-1; D is uncertain. V was shortened by 2 bases and J by 11 bases, with 7 bases between the two germline ends. CDR1 is MRHNA and CDR2 is SNTAGT in the germline V gene. The CDR3 spans 11 residues. The CDR3 sequence: CASSDGWKQFF. DNA for the CDR3: TGTGCCAGCAGTGACGGCTGGAAGCAGTTCTTC.

This clonotype was detected ten times or more. The chain carries TRBV2 and TRBJ1-3; no clear D. The CDR3 sequence is 12 residues long. Germline assignment: CDR1 SNHLY and CDR2 FYNNEI. The V end was cut by 10 bases, the J end by 2 bases, with 9 bases between. Here the CDR3 DNA reads TGTGCCAACCGGGAGCCTGGAAACACCATATATTTT. Protein product: CANREPGNTIYF.

This clonotype was observed a few times. The chain carries TRBV15 and TRBJ1-5; D remains ambiguous. CDR3 length equals 14 residues. The V end was cut by 0 bases, the J end by 6 bases, with 9 bases between. The V gene's germline CDR1 is LNHNV and CDR2 YYDKDF (reference sequence). The CDR3 region has the DNA TGTGCCACCAGCAGAGATGGGAGCGGTCAGCCCCAGCATTTT. It yields the protein CATSRDGSGQPQHF.

The chain uses TRBV2 and TRBJ2-7; possible D gene TRBD2, 6 bases. The germline gives CDR1 SNHLY, CDR2 FYNNEI. The CDR3 covers 16 residues. Trimming removed 6 bases from V and 3 bases from J, with 21 bases in between. The CDR3 DNA is TGTGCCAGCAGCCCTAGACTAGTACCAGGGATCTACGAGCAGTACTTC. Encoded protein: CASSPRLVPGIYEQYF.

The gene calls are TRBV20-1 and TRBJ2-7; tentatively, D is TRBD1 (6 bases). Germline CDR1 DFQATT, CDR2 SNEGSKA (reference sequence). The CDR3 is 14 residues long. Trimming cost V 3 bases and J 6 bases, with 18 bases left between them. The CDR3 spells CSASSGTLDVEQYF. CDR3 nucleotide sequence: TGCAGTGCTAGTTCCGGGACATTAGACGTCGAGCAGTACTTC.

The chain uses TRBV3-1 and TRBJ1-2, with D possibly matching TRBD1 (6 bases). The CDR3 has 15 amino acids. Germline V gives CDR1 LGHDT, CDR2 YNNKEL (reference sequence). Trimming took off 4 bases at V and 1 base at J, with 13 bases between the two ends. The CDR3 coding sequence is TGTGCCAGCAGCCTGGGGACACCTATTAACTATGGCTACACCTTC. Residues: CASSLGTPINYGYTF.

This clonotype was counted many times. The chain is built from TRBV20-1 and TRBJ2-1; perhaps TRBD1 as D (5 bases). V lost 2 bases and J lost 8, with 16 bases in between. CDR3 length: 14 residues. The V gene's germline CDR1 is DFQATT and CDR2 SNEGSKA (reference sequence). CDR3 protein: CSARLRANSHEQFF. DNA for the CDR3: TGCAGTGCTAGACTCAGGGCTAACAGTCATGAGCAGTTCTTC.